This T cell receptor beta chain was identified in a study of cytomegalovirus exposure and HLA in healthy donors. This clone was seen more than once but under ten times. 60 Vbeta and 13 Jbeta primers were used in PCR. Clones were sequenced by immunoSEQ multiplex PCR, and TCRdb holds only the in-frame ones, with some missing. The sample holds 95,000 to 100,000 clones, around 72% seen once. The CDR3 is made up of 12 amino acids. Looked up from germline, CDR1 is ENHRY and CDR2 is SYGVKD. The V and J ends lost 4 bases and 3 bases, in that order; junction bases with no gene match: 0. The sequencing sample was made of PBMCs. The receptor was derived from a male donor in good health and CMV-seronegative. The chain uses TRBV10-3 and TRBJ2-7; 7 bases agree with TRBD1. CDR3 coding DNA: TGTGCCATCAGTGGACAGGGCTACGAGCAGTACTTC. Translation: CAISGQGYEQYF.